The 19 T cell receptor beta chains below come from one sample, sequenced in a study of T-cell reconstitution after alpha-beta-depleted transplantation in children. The TCRbeta library was prepared with unique molecular identifiers. TCRdb processed the PCR reads anew with MiXCR; each CDR3 protein has one entry. The table has about 490,000 distinct CDR3 sequences, about 10% seen once; the top ten hold roughly 2%. The sample consisted of PBMCs, taken before TCRalphabeta/CD19-depleted stem cell transplant. The receptors stem from a child aged 2-9 years with inherited bone marrow failure, due to receive a stem cell transplant.

The sample holds a few counts of this clonotype. The V and J genes are TRBV20-1 and TRBJ2-7; maybe TRBD2 (5 bases). Trimming shortened V by 6 bases and J by 2 bases, and 11 bases separated the two germline ends. Germline assignment: CDR1 DFQATT and CDR2 SNEGSKA (reference sequence). CDR3 size: 12 residues. CDR3: CSAFRDTYEQYF. Here the CDR3 DNA reads TGCAGTGCCTTCCGGGATACCTACGAGCAGTACTTC.

This clonotype was observed a few times. The rearrangement joins TRBV28 to TRBJ2-5; tentatively, D is TRBD1 (6 bases). The V gene's germline CDR1 is MDHEN and CDR2 SYDVKM. Deletions cut 6 bases from V and 10 bases from J, with 18 bases between. CDR3 length equals 13 residues. CDR3 sequence reads: CASSRWTVRVQYF. The CDR3 DNA follows: TGTGCCAGCAGCCGTTGGACAGTGAGGGTCCAGTACTTC.

The sample holds many counts of this clonotype. In DNA, the CDR3 is TGCAGTGCTAGCCTCGGGGGGTCTGGGGCCAACGTCCTGACTTTC. Its translation: CSASLGGSGANVLTF. This chain links TRBV20-1 with TRBJ2-6, with 7 bases fitting TRBD2. Germline CDR1 and CDR2: DFQATT and SNEGSKA (reference sequence). V trimming: 3 bases; J trimming: 1 base; junction bases outside the gene matches: 3. The CDR3 spans 15 residues.

Regarding this clonotype: A much larger clone differs from this one at a single base, so this may be a read error. The chain links TRBV20-1 to TRBJ2-7; no clear D gene. This CDR3 spans 13 amino acids. Germline CDR1 is DFQATT and CDR2 is SNEGSKA (reference sequence). V lost 1 base and J lost 9, with 16 bases in between. The CDR3 DNA reads as TGCAGTGCTAGAGGGCTGTATATCGACGGGCAGTACTTC. The encoded protein is CSARGLYIDGQYF.

This clonotype has at least ten counts. DNA for the CDR3: TGTGCCAGCAGCTCGGGCGAGAATGAGCAGTTCTTC. Protein product: CASSSGENEQFF. The chain couples TRBV7-9 to TRBJ2-1; no definite D call. V lost 4 bases to trimming and J lost 7 bases, with 8 bases between them. The CDR3 sequence is 12 residues long. Germline assignment: CDR1 SEHNR and CDR2 FQNEAQ (reference sequence).

This clonotype was counted ten times or more. The chain combines TRBV20-1 with TRBJ1-6; D remains unclear. The V end was cut by 3 bases, the J end by 4 bases, with 13 bases between. The CDR3 runs to 15 residues. CDR1 is DFQATT and CDR2 is SNEGSKA in the germline V gene (reference sequence). DNA of the CDR3: TGCAGTGCTAGGGCAGGTCGGCCTTATAATTCACCCCTCCACTTT. Encoded protein: CSARAGRPYNSPLHF.

V and J are TRBV4-1 and TRBJ2-1; 7 nucleotides line up with TRBD2. Germline V lookup: CDR1 MGHRA, CDR2 YSYEKL. This CDR3 contains 19 residues. V lost 4 bases, J lost 9 bases, and 24 bases stayed unmatched. This chain's CDR3 is CASSPTYLKTYPSGGEQFF. The CDR3 DNA reads as TGCGCCAGCAGCCCGACATACTTAAAGACATACCCTTCGGGGGGTGAGCAGTTCTTC.

In DNA, the CDR3 is TGCGCCAGCAGCCAGGGGACATCGGGACTAGCGGTGGTGTCCTACGAGCAGTACTTC. It is translated as CASSQGTSGLAVVSYEQYF. This chain uses TRBV23-1 with TRBJ2-7, with TRBD2 matching 11 bases. TRBV23-1 is marked as an open reading frame, function uncertain. V shed 6 bases and J 1 base; nucleotides not matched to a gene: 17. The CDR3 is made up of 19 amino acids.

This clonotype came up many times. J is TRBJ2-1 and V is TRBV27; tentative D call: TRBD1 (6 bases). The CDR3 length is 12 residues. CDR1 is MNHEY, CDR2 SMNVEV, per germline (reference sequence). V lost 4 bases to trimming and J lost 15 bases, with 16 bases between them. The CDR3 loop is CASSYLRGERFF. The CDR3 DNA is TGTGCCAGCAGTTACCTCAGGGGAGAGAGGTTCTTC.

In this sample, this clonotype turned up many times. The chain combines TRBV4-1 with TRBJ2-3; TRBD2 matches 7 bases. V shed 4 bases, J shed 2 bases, and the junction held 18 bases outside the gene matches. This CDR3 has 19 residues. Germline V CDR1 and CDR2: MGHRA, YSYEKL. CDR3 protein: CASSRANTGVAGLTDTQYF. In DNA, the CDR3 is TGCGCCAGCAGCCGGGCCAACACGGGCGTAGCGGGCCTCACAGATACGCAGTATTTT.

This clonotype came up many times. The rearrangement links TRBV5-5 to TRBJ2-7, with 12 bases that match TRBD2. With 4 bases clipped from V and 4 bases from J, the junction kept 9 bases outside the gene matches. This CDR3 has 16 amino acids. CDR1 is SGHKS and CDR2 is YYEKEE in the germline V gene (reference sequence). CDR3 residues: CASSPRTSGMRYEQYF. CDR3 sequence (DNA): TGTGCCAGCAGCCCCCGGACTAGCGGGATGAGGTACGAGCAGTACTTC.

This clonotype was seen a handful of times. This chain links TRBV5-1 with TRBJ2-2; 9 bases are shared with TRBD2. Germline loops: CDR1 SGHRS, CDR2 YFSETQ. This CDR3 region has 16 residues. V was clipped by 0 bases and J by 8 bases; unmatched bases: 8. The CDR3, as DNA: TGCGCCAGCAGCTTGGACGCGGGAGGGCCGTCTGGGGAGCTGTTTTTT. This translates into CASSLDAGGPSGELFF.

This clonotype was detected ten times or more. DNA of the CDR3: TGCAGCGTTGGGGGAAGGCTAGCGGGAGGGTACAATGAGCAGTTCTTC. It yields the protein CSVGGRLAGGYNEQFF. The chain links TRBV29-1 to TRBJ2-1; 12 positions match TRBD2. V was clipped by 4 bases and J by 4 bases; unmatched bases: 8. CDR3 length: 16 amino acids. CDR1 is SQVTM and CDR2 is ANQGSEA in the germline V gene.

The chain has TRBV12-3 or TRBV12-4 and TRBJ2-7; 8 bases are a match to TRBD2. The CDR3 is 15 residues long. V shed 6 bases, J shed 0 bases, and the junction held 7 bases outside the gene matches. The CDR3 sequence is CASRYQREPSYEQYF. The CDR3 DNA reads TGTGCCAGCAGATACCAGCGGGAGCCCTCCTACGAGCAGTACTTC.

This clonotype was seen repeatedly, ten times or more. This rearrangement joins TRBV7-2 to TRBJ1-6, with 7 positions matching TRBD1. The CDR3 runs to 15 residues. The germline gives CDR1 SGHTA, CDR2 FQGNSA. V gave up 5 bases and J gave up 9 bases; unmatched junction bases: 10. The CDR3 bases are TGTGCCAGCAGCCATAGCTCAGGGGGAGGTTCACCCCTCCACTTT. Protein product: CASSHSSGGGSPLHF.

This clonotype was recorded many times. The chain recombines TRBV29-1 with TRBJ1-1; D is perhaps TRBD1 (5 bases). Germline CDR1 SQVTM, CDR2 ANQGSEA. The CDR3 spans 15 residues. V was pared by 3 bases and J by 3 bases, with 17 bases between. The chain's CDR3 is CSVDGQGTEHTEAFF. CDR3 DNA sequence: TGCAGCGTTGATGGACAAGGCACGGAACACACTGAAGCTTTCTTT.

A remark on this clonotype: Possible read error: a much larger clone is one base away. The gene calls are TRBV15 and TRBJ2-7; 7 nucleotides match TRBD1. CDR1 is LNHNV and CDR2 is YYDKDF in the germline V gene (reference sequence). This CDR3 is built from 14 residues. The CDR3 loop reads CATGRGQRFHEQYF. The CDR3 coding sequence is TGTGCCACCGGCAGGGGACAGAGATTCCACGAGCAGTACTTC.

This clonotype came up many times. The J gene is TRBJ2-7, the V gene TRBV7-8; 12 nucleotides align to TRBD2. With V trimmed by 2 bases and J by 2 bases, 10 bases remained unmatched. Germline CDR1 is SGHVS and CDR2 is FQNEAQ. CDR3 length: 18 residues. For the CDR3, the DNA is TGTGCCAGCAGCTTACCCTCTAGCGGGAGGGGACGTCCCTACGAGCAGTACTTC. Protein: CASSLPSSGRGRPYEQYF.

This clonotype has ten or more counts. The V and J genes are TRBV13 and TRBJ2-1, with 8 bases that match TRBD2. V dropped 5 bases and J dropped 0; count of bases not matched to a gene: 3. The germline V gene encodes CDR1 PRHDT and CDR2 FYEKMQ (reference sequence). This CDR3 is 15 amino acids long. In nucleotides, the CDR3 is TGTGCCAGCAGCATACTAGCGGCCTCCTACAATGAGCAGTTCTTC. Translating gives CASSILAASYNEQFF.